This T cell receptor beta chain was captured by sequencing in a study of glioma-infiltrating T cells (dated by TCRdb to 2016 to 2018). For context, the study as a whole: Sequencing of TCR alpha- and beta-chain repertoires was performed on glioma tissue, on non-neoplastic brain tissue, and on matched peripheral blood mononuclear cells. To measure divergence between tissue and blood T-cell populations, each tissue-infiltrating repertoire was compared with the peripheral blood repertoire of the same patient. Three low-grade glioma patients, roughly eight primary glioblastoma patients, and three non-glioma patients who contributed non-neoplastic brain tissue made up the paired cohort. The paper's findings and limits, for the study overall: Small numbers underpinned the group comparisons: roughly 8 glioblastoma patients, three low-grade glioma patients and three non-neoplastic patients. In non-neoplastic patients, VJ-independent divergence between tissue and blood fell below expectation, whereas in all gliomas, and especially in low-grade gliomas, the divergence rose above expectation. Tissue and blood shared very few CDR3 sequences, a result attributed to high CDR3 diversity and limited sampling.

This clonotype was observed a few times. Its antigen specificity is not known. The sample holds no much larger clone one base away, and base qualities are not on file. The iRepertoire nested amplicon-rescue multiplex PCR (arm-PCR) platform was used to amplify TCR alpha and beta CDR3 regions from RNA. The input for one-step reverse transcription and amplification was roughly 100-450 ng of either tissue mRNA or PBMC total RNA. After bead purification, a secondary multiplex PCR added Illumina adapters, and libraries were gel-purified between 200 and 400 bp. Demultiplexing relied on internal 6-nucleotide barcodes carried by the libraries. Sequencing of the libraries was done on an Illumina MiSeq using 2x220 or 2x250 nucleotide paired-end reads. The authors' pipeline ran thus. Paired reads were merged with FLASH 1.2.11 and aligned to the GRCh37 human genome with BWA-MEM before extracting TRA and TRB reads. An IMGT-derived reference of cassette sequences and CDR3 motifs, with pseudogenes included, was used for V and J assignment. Three-frame translation of reads was performed, and productive CDR3s were defined as those with a C...FGXG motif and no stop codons. A clonotype was defined as a unique combination of a V-J cassette pair and a CDR3 amino acid sequence. Hamming distance filtering was applied to reads, with thresholds set by the sequence error rate of each sample in mapped regions. The raw public data were reprocessed by TCRdb itself: fastp quality trimming at Q25, MiXCR clonotype calling, in-frame beta chains only. CDR3 protein sequences are deduplicated, and each keeps its most common genes and DNA. TCRdb's processing, not the authors', yielded these V and J calls. Across this sample there are over 70,000 distinct CDR3 sequences, with 20% to 25% seen only once. The ten top clones hold 5.5% to 7.5% of the sample.

V was cut back by 7 bases and J by 5 bases, leaving a gap of 12 bases between them. The CDR3, from cysteine to phenylalanine, totals 13 residues. Only the CDR3 region is kept as DNA, spanning 39 bases read in frame from base 1. The source material was glioma tissue, nonneoplastic brain tissue, or PBMCs (not recorded which). Rearrangement joined TRBV12-3 or TRBV12-4 to TRBJ1-5; matching of 5 bases hints at TRBD1 as the D gene. The receptor was isolated from a human donor with low-grade glioma or glioblastoma, undergoing nonglioma brain surgery, or in good health (not recorded which). The base sequence is TGTGCCAGCACGACTTTCAGGGATCAGCCCCAGCATTTT. Its amino acids are CASTTFRDQPQHF.